This T cell receptor beta chain was identified in a study of T cells in Graves' hyperthyroidism and ophthalmopathy. The definition of stable Graves' hyperthyroidism was no ophthalmopathy progression within 18 months. Diagnosing involved the use of clinical symptoms, serum thyroxine and TRAb, thyroid ultrasound and orbital computed tomography. RNA transcripts provided the source from which TCR beta CDR3 regions were amplified. Researchers ran a first-round RT-PCR on the TCR CDR3 using the HTBI primer set. TCRdb redid the calling of the multiplex PCR reads with MiXCR, one entry per CDR3 protein. The data contain about 98,000 distinct CDR3 sequences, 35% to 45% of them singletons. The source of this sequence is a woman aged 30 to 39 with Graves' hyperthyroidism. The sample was peripheral blood or thyroid tissue (not recorded which).

The CDR3 reads CSANHPGTGGEETQYF. In nucleotides, the CDR3 is TGCAGTGCTAACCACCCCGGGACAGGGGGCGAAGAGACCCAGTACTTC. The chain is built from TRBV20-1 and TRBJ2-5; TRBD1 aligns across 12 bases. V trimming: 4 bases; J trimming: 3 bases; junction bases outside the gene matches: 9. The CDR3 runs to 16 residues. CDR1 and CDR2 from the germline V gene are DFQATT and SNEGSKA (reference sequence).